The clone carrying this T cell receptor (beta chain) occurred many times. Its specificity is unknown. After 5'RACE with constant-segment primers, TCR alpha and TCR beta cDNA libraries carrying sample barcodes and UMIs were obtained. TCRdb re-derived calls from the 5' RACE reads in MiXCR, one entry per CDR3 protein. The sample contains 180,000 or so distinct CDR3 sequences, 11% of which appear only once. The data were obtained in a study of T-cell memory formation after mild COVID-19. Study-level results: Cross-reactive memory seemingly joined, as some responding clones were found in pre-infection memory. CD4+ contracting clones were found mainly in CM and EM, and CD8+ ones in EMRA.

The specimen sequenced was PBMCs or a T cell subset sorted from them (not recorded which). The TCR comes from a man younger than 35 who had mild COVID-19 (a few samples of this study predate the infection). Cell type and time point are not known.

The CDR3 DNA reads TGCGCCAGCAGCTTGGTCTTGGGACCGGGCACCGGGGAGCTGTTTTTT. Its protein is CASSLVLGPGTGELFF. This chain links TRBV5-1 with TRBJ2-2; the D gene could be TRBD1 or TRBD2 (5 bases each). The CDR3 length is 16 residues. Deletions cut 0 bases from V and 4 bases from J, with 13 bases between. Germline-derived CDR1 and CDR2 are SGHRS and YFSETQ. The full variable domain, rest sourced from reference TRBV5-1 and TRBJ2-2, is KAGVTQTPRYLIKTRGQQVTLSCSPISGHRSVSWYQQTPGQGLQFLFEYFSETQRNKGNFPGRFSGRQFSNSRSEMNVSTLELGDSALYLCASSLVLGPGTGELFFGEGSRLTVL.